This T cell receptor beta chain was sequenced for a study of T cells in Graves' hyperthyroidism and ophthalmopathy. Notes on the study in general: Most clonotypes expanded in the thyroid (above 0.001) were also present in blood. A 13 V-J model separated ophthalmopathy from stable hyperthyroidism.

The CDR3 spans 16 residues. Trimming pared 1 base from V and 2 bases from J, leaving 15 bases between. CDR1 is MGHRA and CDR2 is YSYEKL in the germline V gene. No ophthalmopathy progression within 18 months constituted stable Graves' hyperthyroidism. Amplification targeted TCR beta CDR3 regions from RNA transcripts. HTBI primers were the set used in a first-round RT-PCR of the TCR CDR3. TCRdb analysed the multiplex PCR reads with MiXCR anew, one entry per CDR3 protein. The sample comprises 300,000 to 450,000 distinct CDR3 sequences, around 13% of which are singletons, and more than 9.5% rests with the top ten. This clonotype was seen repeatedly, ten times or more. The antigen remains undetermined.

The sample comprised blood. The receptor was derived from a woman aged 60-75 years with Graves' hyperthyroidism. The V call is TRBV4-1, the J call TRBJ2-7; weak D call: TRBD1 (5 bases). DNA of the CDR3: TGCGCCAGCAGCCAAGCCCGCACAGGTACCGCCTACGAGCAGTACTTC. As protein: CASSQARTGTAYEQYF.